These T cell receptor beta chains were read from a single sample in a study of blood T cell repertoires in COVID-19. Sequencing used immunoSEQ multiplex PCR; TCRdb keeps in-frame clones, though not all of them. The table has 120,000 to 150,000 clones, around 87% seen once. Sequencing used peripheral blood. The receptors come from a woman in her 50s with active or convalescent COVID-19. Each CDR3 is given with its conserved first and last residue. A D gene is named only where the DNA matches it firmly. Expanded clones are given a class, and other clones once, few, many or no size at all.

j_gene	d_gene	abundance	v_gene	CDR3nt	CDR3aa
TRBJ1-5	-	-	TRBV19	TGTGCCAGTAGTATTAGTTTAGAGGGTGCTAGCAATCAGCCCCAGCATTTT	CASSISLEGASNQPQHF
TRBJ2-7	TRBD1	-	TRBV2	TGTGCCAGCAGTGACTGGCAGGGGGCGCCCGAGCAGTACTTC	CASSDWQGAPEQYF
TRBJ2-2	TRBD1	few	TRBV4-1	TGCGCCAGCAGCCAAACAGGGGACACCGGGGAGCTGTTTTTT	CASSQTGDTGELFF
TRBJ2-7	-	once	TRBV7-3	TGTGCCAGCAGCTTGAGAGGGTCCTACGAGCAGTACTTC	CASSLRGSYEQYF
TRBJ2-7	TRBD1	-	TRBV19	TGTGCCAGTAGTCGTGGGGACAGGGGAGTGATCGAGCAGTACTTC	CASSRGDRGVIEQYF
TRBJ1-2	TRBD1	-	TRBV16	TGTGCCAGCAGCCAATCCCCGGCACAGGGGACGAATGGCTACACCTTC	CASSQSPAQGTNGYTF
TRBJ1-4	-	-	TRBV4-3	TGCGCCAGCAGCCAAGCGCAGGGTCCAACTAATGAAAAACTGTTTTTT	CASSQAQGPTNEKLFF
TRBJ1-2	-	-	TRBV4-3	TGCGCCAGCAGCCAAGATTTGGGCCGCGGGGGGGAGTATGGCTACACCTTC	CASSQDLGRGGEYGYTF
TRBJ2-2	TRBD1	-	TRBV11-3	TGTGCCAGCAGCTTCCCAGGGGGCGGCACCGGGGAGCTGTTTTTT	CASSFPGGGTGELFF
TRBJ2-5	-	-	TRBV5-8	TGTGCCAGCAGCCGCGGGGACAGCCTACAAGAGACCCAGTACTTC	CASSRGDSLQETQYF
TRBJ2-5	-	-	TRBV6-5	TGTGCCAGCAGTTTCACCGAGACAGGCATGCAAGAGACCCAGTACTTC	CASSFTETGMQETQYF
TRBJ2-1	TRBD2	-	TRBV15	TGTGCCACCCTATCTAGCGGCTCCTACAATGAGCAGTTCTTC	CATLSSGSYNEQFF